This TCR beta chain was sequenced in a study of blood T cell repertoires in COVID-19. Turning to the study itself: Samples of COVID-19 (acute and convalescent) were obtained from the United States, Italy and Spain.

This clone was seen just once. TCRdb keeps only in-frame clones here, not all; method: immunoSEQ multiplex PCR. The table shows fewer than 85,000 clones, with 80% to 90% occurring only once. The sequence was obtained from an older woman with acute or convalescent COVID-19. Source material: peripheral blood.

The CDR3 reads CASSVVRTGGTNTEAFF. Here the CDR3 DNA reads TGTGCCAGTAGCGTAGTTCGGACAGGGGGGACAAACACTGAAGCTTTCTTT. The chain links TRBV19 to TRBJ1-1; 10 positions match TRBD1. The J segment lost 2 bases and the V segment lost 6 bases, leaving 12 bases of the junction unmatched. The CDR3 is 17 residues long. The germline gives CDR1 LNHDA, CDR2 SQIVND (reference sequence).